This section outlines one TCR beta chain sequence together with its context. Its antigen is as yet unknown. The data stem from a study of cytomegalovirus exposure and HLA in healthy donors. Study-level background: In a previous analysis, 117 million unique TCR beta sequences were found from some 200 million T cells.

The CDR3 extends over 15 amino acids. Trimming took 1 base from V and 8 from J; bases not matched to a gene: 6. The germline CDR1 and CDR2 sequences are LNHDA and SQIVND (reference sequence). Broader study findings: Reports indicated that the classifier achieved high specificity and sensitivity in diagnosing cytomegalovirus status.

While unrecorded immune exposures were likely, the donors were nominally healthy when sampled. Primers for the PCR totalled 60 Vbeta and 13 Jbeta. Under the authors' procedure: Tens of millions of unique TCR beta chains, roughly 11 million of them shared, were counted by a later analysis. The protocol was immunoSEQ multiplex PCR, while the TCRdb copy is restricted to in-frame clones and leaves out a portion. V and J calls and clone size are given by that table; D and trimming were obtained from the DNA. The sample consists of 140,000 to 150,000 clones, around 82% of them appearing once. The sample taken for sequencing was PBMCs. V gene TRBV19 combines with J gene TRBJ1-4, with TRBD1 matching 8 bases. The TCR comes from a female donor in good health and CMV-seronegative. This CDR3 is CASSIGGTGGEKLFF. The CDR3 DNA reads as TGTGCCAGTAGTATAGGGGGGACAGGAGGAGAAAAACTGTTTTTT.